Following are 28 T cell receptor beta chains from one sample sequenced in a study of PD-1 blockade in classical Hodgkin lymphoma. Sequenced by immunoSEQ multiplex PCR; TCRdb stores in-frame clones only, minus some. The repertoire holds 45,000 to 55,000 clones, with more than 65% as singletons. Exposure to brentuximab vedotin varied, and each patient had relapsed following autologous stem cell transplantation. The input for sequencing was peripheral blood mononuclear cells (PBMCs), taken at baseline. All receptors come from a human donor with classical Hodgkin lymphoma.

The chain is built from TRBV28 and TRBJ1-5; 9 positions agree with TRBD1. The germline V gene encodes CDR1 MDHEN and CDR2 SYDVKM. The CDR3 consists of 16 residues. The V segment lost 5 bases and the J segment 5 bases; nucleotides outside the gene matches: 10. For the CDR3, the DNA is TGTGCCAGCAGTAGTCCCGGGACAGGGAACGATCAGCCCCAGCATTTT. This encodes CASSSPGTGNDQPQHF.

To note about this clone: This same CDR3 is encoded by further DNA sequences in the sample. The gene calls are TRBV7-8 and TRBJ2-7; maybe TRBD2 (5 bases). Germline V gives CDR1 SGHVS, CDR2 FQNEAQ. Between the trimmed V and J ends, which lost 0 bases and 2 bases, there was a span of 5 bases. The CDR3 extends over 13 amino acids. CDR3 protein: CASSLAGAYEQYF. The CDR3 DNA sequence: TGTGCCAGCAGCTTAGCCGGGGCCTACGAGCAGTACTTC.

The chain has TRBV29-1 and TRBJ1-2; 9 nucleotides match TRBD1. Germline CDR1 reads SQVTM; CDR2 reads ANQGSEA. The CDR3 sequence is 12 residues long. V lost 7 bases, J lost 4 bases, and 4 bases stayed unmatched. CDR3 sequence (DNA): TGCAGCGCCGGACAGGGGCGCTATGGCTACACCTTC. Protein sequence: CSAGQGRYGYTF.

The table lists this clone with a count of one. J is TRBJ1-2 and V is TRBV7-9; the match to TRBD1 covers 8 bases. Germline V CDR1 and CDR2: SEHNR, FQNEAQ (reference sequence). The CDR3 consists of 13 residues. The J segment lost 6 bases and the V segment lost 2 bases, leaving 2 bases of the junction unmatched. CDR3 loop: CASSLQGADGYTF. The CDR3 nucleotides read TGTGCCAGCAGCTTACAGGGGGCGGATGGCTACACCTTC.

J is TRBJ1-1 and V is TRBV30, with 10 bases lining up with TRBD1. After removal of 7 bases from V and 10 bases from J, the junction contained 12 bases not matched to a gene. The CDR3 is 13 residues long. The germline CDR1 and CDR2 sequences are GTSNPN and SVGIG (reference sequence). CDR3 DNA: TGTGCCTTAAGTTCGGGGGACAGGGGAATAGCTTTCTTT. It codes for CALSSGDRGIAFF. The variable domain in full, completed from reference TRBV30 and TRBJ1-1, reads SQTIHQWPATLVQPVGSPLSLECTVEGTSNPNLYWYRQAAGRGLQLLFYSVGIGQISSEVPQNLSASRPQDRQFILSSKKLLLSDSGFYLCALSSGDRGIAFFGQGTRLTVV.

Comments on this clone: The sample holds other DNA sequences that translate to the same CDR3. V and J are TRBV7-2 and TRBJ1-1, with 8 bases fitting TRBD1. The trim removed 2 bases at V and 5 bases at J, leaving 4 bases unmatched. This CDR3 contains 14 residues. Germline V lookup: CDR1 SGHTA, CDR2 FQGNSA. The CDR3 nucleotides are TGTGCCAGCAGCTTACCAGGGGGCGGAACTGAAGCTTTCTTT. As protein: CASSLPGGGTEAFF.

This sequence joins TRBV19 and TRBJ2-3; TRBD2 might be the D (6 bases). The CDR3 totals 16 residues. Per the germline V gene, CDR1 is LNHDA and CDR2 is SQIVND (reference sequence). V gave up 3 bases and J gave up 0 bases, with 13 bases separating them. CDR3 coding DNA: TGTGCCAGTAGTATCGGGAGAGTCAGGAGCACAGATACGCAGTATTTT. Translating gives CASSIGRVRSTDTQYF.

The CDR3 region is CASSMSRFGYGYTF. Written as DNA, the CDR3 is TGTGCCAGTAGTATGAGCAGGTTCGGGTATGGCTACACCTTC. The gene calls are TRBV19 and TRBJ1-2; no clear D. Germline CDR1 reads LNHDA; CDR2 reads SQIVND (reference sequence). V was shortened by 3 bases and J by 5 bases, with 13 bases between the two germline ends. CDR3 size: 14 residues. Full variable domain (missing parts from reference TRBV19 and TRBJ1-2): DGGITQSPKYLFRKEGQNVTLSCEQNLNHDAMYWYRQDPGQGLRLIYYSQIVNDFQKGDIAEGYSVSREKKESFPLTVTSAQKNPTAFYLCASSMSRFGYGYTFGSGTRLTVV.

The chain links TRBV19 to TRBJ1-1, with 7 positions matching TRBD1. Losses at the gene ends were 6 bases for V and 1 base for J; bases not matched to a gene: 14. CDR1 and CDR2 from the germline V gene are LNHDA and SQIVND (reference sequence). CDR3 size: 17 residues. CDR3 in DNA: TGTGCCAGTAGCTCTGGGCCAGGGGGGAGCACGAACACTGAAGCTTTCTTT. This gives the protein CASSSGPGGSTNTEAFF.

The chain couples TRBV11-3 to TRBJ1-1; D remains unclear. Germline V gene sequence: CDR1 SGHNT, CDR2 YENEEA. V lost 3 bases to trimming and J lost 1 base, with 18 bases between them. This CDR3 region has 17 residues. The CDR3 DNA reads TGTGCCAGCAGCTTCGGAATCACATTAGGCGGGAACACTGAAGCTTTCTTT. Residues: CASSFGITLGGNTEAFF. Combining the CDR3 with reference TRBV11-3 and TRBJ1-1 gives the whole variable domain EAGVVQSPRYKIIEKKQPVAFWCNPISGHNTLYWYLQNLGQGPELLIRYENEEAVDDSQLPKDRFSAERLKGVDSTLKIQPAELGDSAVYLCASSFGITLGGNTEAFFGQGTRLTVV.

The V gene is TRBV10-2, the J gene TRBJ2-5; 9 nucleotides agree with TRBD1. J was trimmed by 2 bases and V by 6 bases; bases with no gene match: 7. Per germline, CDR1 WSHSY and CDR2 SAAADI. There are 15 residues in the CDR3. The CDR3 nucleotides are TGCGCCAGCAGCTCCCGACAGGGGGGTCAAGAGACCCAGTACTTC. This sequence encodes CASSSRQGGQETQYF.

This clone was found once. The V call is TRBV6-5, the J call TRBJ1-2; D is uncertain. Trimming shortened V by 3 bases and J by 2 bases, and 10 bases separated the two germline ends. Looked up from germline, CDR1 is MNHEY and CDR2 is SVGAGI. This CDR3 has 14 residues. CDR3 amino acids: CASSYYGLNYGYTF. In DNA, the CDR3 is TGTGCCAGCAGTTATTACGGCCTCAACTATGGCTACACCTTC.

This sequence joins TRBV2 and TRBJ1-2; TRBD1 matches at 8 bases. Germline lookup yields CDR1 SNHLY and CDR2 FYNNEI. This CDR3 has 16 residues. The junction had 9 bases not matched to a gene; V was cut back by 0 bases and J by 6 bases. The CDR3 sequence: CASSEAPGGWVDGYTF. DNA of the CDR3: TGTGCCAGCAGTGAAGCCCCAGGGGGCTGGGTAGATGGCTACACCTTC. Full variable domain (rest looked up from reference TRBV2 and TRBJ1-2): EPEVTQTPSHQVTQMGQEVILRCVPISNHLYFYWYRQILGQKVEFLVSFYNNEISEKSEIFDDQFSVERPDGSNFTLKIRSTKLEDSAMYFCASSEAPGGWVDGYTFGSGTRLTVV.

The CDR3 is CASRHVNPGLQVKGYTF. The CDR3 DNA is TGCGCCAGCAGACACGTCAACCCCGGGCTCCAGGTGAAGGGCTACACCTTC. This sequence joins TRBV4-3 and TRBJ1-2; D not certain. This CDR3 spans 17 amino acids. V was trimmed by 6 bases and J by 8 bases, leaving 28 bases between them. Germline-derived CDR1 and CDR2 are LGHNA and YSLEER.

J is TRBJ2-1 and V is TRBV5-1; maybe TRBD1 (6 bases). The germline V and J ends were trimmed by 0 bases and 8 bases, with 15 bases remaining between them. The CDR3 totals 15 residues. Germline CDR1 reads SGHRS; CDR2 reads YFSETQ. CDR3 bases: TGCGCCAGCAGCTTGGTGTGGGGGCGCTTCTATGAGCAGTTCTTC. Translated, it gives CASSLVWGRFYEQFF.

The rearrangement joins TRBV19 to TRBJ1-2, with D hard to call. This CDR3 has 14 amino acids. V was cut by 3 bases and J by 3 bases, with 11 bases left in between. Germline loops: CDR1 LNHDA, CDR2 SQIVND (reference sequence). In nucleotides, the CDR3 is TGTGCCAGTAGTATCCAAGGGTCTGACTATGGCTACACCTTC. It is translated as CASSIQGSDYGYTF.

The chain has TRBV7-2 and TRBJ2-2, with 11 bases aligning to TRBD1. The CDR3 is made up of 15 amino acids. CDR1 SGHTA and CDR2 FQGNSA come from the germline V gene. With V trimmed by 4 bases and J by 5 bases, 3 bases remained unmatched. CDR3 bases: TGTGCCAGCAGCTGGACAGGGGGCAATACCGGGGAGCTGTTTTTT. Amino acid sequence: CASSWTGGNTGELFF. Combining the CDR3 with reference TRBV7-2 and TRBJ2-2 gives the whole variable domain GAGVSQSPSNKVTEKGKDVELRCDPISGHTALYWYRQSLGQGLEFLIYFQGNSAPDKSGLPSDRFSAERTGGSVSTLTIQRTQQEDSAVYLCASSWTGGNTGELFFGEGSRLTVL.

This sequence joins TRBV27 and TRBJ2-1; D is possibly TRBD2 (6 bases). Trimming stripped 3 bases from V and 8 bases from J, with 8 bases between. Germline V gene sequence: CDR1 MNHEY, CDR2 SMNVEV (reference sequence). This CDR3 spans 12 amino acids. CDR3 sequence: CASSFPGDEQFF. CDR3 nucleotide sequence: TGTGCCAGCAGTTTCCCGGGAGATGAGCAGTTCTTC.

The chain employs TRBV6-5 and TRBJ2-2, with 7 bases identical to TRBD2. The CDR3 loop spans 14 amino acids. Germline V gives CDR1 MNHEY, CDR2 SVGAGI. The J segment lost 4 bases and the V segment lost 8 bases, leaving 7 bases of the junction unmatched. DNA for the CDR3: TGTGCCAGCTGGTCGGGGAGGGCCACCGGGGAGCTGTTTTTT. This gives the protein CASWSGRATGELFF.

V and J are TRBV7-2 and TRBJ2-7; TRBD2 is a possible D gene (6 bases). Per germline, CDR1 SGHTA and CDR2 FQGNSA. V was pared by 6 bases and J by 3 bases, with 6 bases between. This CDR3 is built from 11 residues. The CDR3 coding sequence is TGTGCCAGCAGGGAGGGCTACGAGCAGTACTTC. Protein sequence: CASREGYEQYF.

This rearrangement joins TRBV18 to TRBJ2-5; D not certain. The germline V and J ends were trimmed by 5 bases and 2 bases, with 9 bases remaining between them. This CDR3 contains 13 residues. Germline V gene data show CDR1 as KGHSH and CDR2 as LQKENI. The CDR3 nucleotides read TGTGCCAGCTCAACCGGGCGTCAAGAGACCCAGTACTTC. Its translation: CASSTGRQETQYF.

The chain couples TRBV19 to TRBJ1-2, with unresolved D. CDR1 LNHDA and CDR2 SQIVND come from the germline V gene (reference sequence). Trimming took off 3 bases at V and 4 bases at J, with 12 bases between the two ends. CDR3 length equals 14 residues. The CDR3 sequence: CASSMDPEGYGYTF. CDR3 DNA sequence: TGTGCCAGTAGTATGGACCCTGAAGGCTATGGCTACACCTTC.

The rearrangement links TRBV5-1 to TRBJ1-1; D ambiguous. Looked up from germline, CDR1 is SGHRS and CDR2 is YFSETQ. Trimming cost V 1 base and J 4 bases, with 14 bases left between them. This CDR3 has 15 residues. The CDR3 DNA is TGCGCCAGCAGCTTGACCTTTATATCCGGCACTGAAGCTTTCTTT. It specifies CASSLTFISGTEAFF.

The chain combines TRBV14 with TRBJ2-3; 7 bases agree with TRBD2. Per germline, CDR1 SGHDN and CDR2 FVKESK. The CDR3 runs 19 residues. After removal of 4 bases from V and 0 bases from J, the junction contained 16 bases not matched to a gene. CDR3 residues: CASSPWLYREAPSTDTQYF. CDR3 in DNA: TGTGCCAGCAGCCCCTGGCTGTATCGGGAGGCACCTAGCACAGATACGCAGTATTTT.

This chain connects TRBV4-1 to TRBJ2-5; the D gene is possibly TRBD2 (6 bases). The CDR3 has 14 amino acids. Trimming stripped 3 bases from V and 5 bases from J, with 13 bases between. Germline loops: CDR1 MGHRA, CDR2 YSYEKL. CDR3 nucleotides: TGCGCCAGCAGCCAGGACTCGGCGGGGGAGACCCAGTACTTC. Amino acid sequence: CASSQDSAGETQYF.

This rearrangement joins TRBV11-3 to TRBJ2-1, with TRBD2 identical over 11 bases. CDR1 SGHNT and CDR2 YENEEA come from the germline V gene. Trimming at V came to 1 base and at J to 4 bases, leaving 6 bases not matched to a gene. The CDR3 contains 17 residues. The CDR3 DNA reads as TGTGCCAGCAGCTTAGGCTTGACTAGCGGGATTTACAATGAGCAGTTCTTC. As protein: CASSLGLTSGIYNEQFF. Filled out from reference TRBV11-3 and TRBJ2-1, the complete variable domain reads EAGVVQSPRYKIIEKKQPVAFWCNPISGHNTLYWYLQNLGQGPELLIRYENEEAVDDSQLPKDRFSAERLKGVDSTLKIQPAELGDSAVYLCASSLGLTSGIYNEQFFGPGTRLTVL.

This chain joins TRBV5-8 and TRBJ1-1; TRBD1 agrees at 7 bases. The CDR3 loop spans 16 amino acids. Germline CDR1 is SGHTS and CDR2 is YDEGEE. The V gene end was trimmed by 6 bases and the J gene end by 3 bases; junction bases not matched to a gene: 14. This CDR3 is CASTRQGNTLDTEAFF. In nucleotides, the CDR3 is TGTGCCAGCACCCGACAGGGTAATACTCTCGACACTGAAGCTTTCTTT.

The chain employs TRBV2 and TRBJ2-7; D possibly corresponds to TRBD1 (6 bases). Trimming pared 4 bases from V and 2 bases from J, leaving 9 bases between. The CDR3 covers 13 residues. CDR1 SNHLY and CDR2 FYNNEI come from the germline V gene. The CDR3 DNA reads TGTGCCAGCAGTGCCGGACAGCCCTACGAGCAGTACTTC. Translation: CASSAGQPYEQYF.